One and the same sample provided the 21 T cell receptor beta chains below, sequenced in a study of long-term antiretroviral therapy in people with HIV. At the survey level, the v3.0 immunoSEQ assay was run. TCRdb's table, derived via immunoSEQ multiplex PCR, lists solely in-frame clones and lacks some. This sample has about 35,000 clones, with 85% to 95% found just once. The sequences come from unsorted PBMCs, collected 4.1 years after starting antiretroviral therapy. These TCRs come from a woman in her forties or fifties with HIV.

The chain combines TRBV29-1 with TRBJ1-2; maybe TRBD1 (6 bases). In germline, CDR1 is SQVTM, CDR2 ANQGSEA. V lost 4 bases to trimming and J lost 5 bases, with 14 bases between them. The CDR3 runs to 13 residues. The DNA of the CDR3 is TGCAGCGTTGGCAGGGGAGGAATATATGGCTACACCTTC. It encodes CSVGRGGIYGYTF. Looking up the rest from reference TRBV29-1 and TRBJ1-2 gives the full variable domain: SAVISQKPSRDICQRGTSLTIQCQVDSQVTMMFWYRQQPGQSLTLIATANQGSEATYESGFVIDKFPISRPNLTFSTLTVSNMSPEDSSIYLCSVGRGGIYGYTFGSGTRLTVV.

CDR3 in DNA: TGCGCCAGCAGCTTGAAGGGACAGCGAGTCGACAATGAGCAGTTCTTC. Protein sequence: CASSLKGQRVDNEQFF. This rearrangement joins TRBV5-1 to TRBJ2-1, with 7 nucleotides matching TRBD1. CDR1 SGHRS and CDR2 YFSETQ come from the germline V gene. V lost 1 base and J lost 5; bases outside the gene matches: 9. CDR3 length: 16 amino acids.

The genes are TRBV5-6 and TRBJ2-3; the match to TRBD2 covers 7 bases. The CDR3 totals 15 residues. Germline CDR1 reads SGHDT; CDR2 reads YYEEEE. After removal of 4 bases from V and 3 bases from J, the junction contained 8 bases not matched to a gene. The CDR3 region is CASSREGIMTDTQYF. The CDR3 bases are TGTGCCAGCAGCAGGGAGGGAATAATGACAGATACGCAGTATTTT.

The genes are TRBV11-1 and TRBJ2-1, with D uncertain. This CDR3 is built from 13 residues. The ends were cut back, 1 base at V and 6 bases at J, with 7 bases in the middle. Germline V gene sequence: CDR1 SGHAT, CDR2 FQDESV (reference sequence). The CDR3 protein is CASSLGASNEQFF. DNA for the CDR3: TGTGCCAGCAGCTTAGGGGCCAGCAATGAGCAGTTCTTC.

The gene calls are TRBV10-3 and TRBJ2-7, with a weak D call TRBD1 (5 bases). The ends were cut back, 3 bases at V and 0 bases at J, with 9 bases in the middle. CDR3 length: 14 residues. The germline V gene encodes CDR1 ENHRY and CDR2 SYGVKD. The chain's CDR3 is CAISERGYSYEQYF. The CDR3 DNA follows: TGTGCCATCAGTGAAAGGGGATACTCCTACGAGCAGTACTTC.

This chain links TRBV19 with TRBJ1-2, with 8 nucleotides matching TRBD1. Germline V CDR1 and CDR2: LNHDA, SQIVND (reference sequence). CDR3 length equals 13 residues. The V and J ends lost 5 bases and 8 bases, in that order; junction bases with no gene match: 7. This CDR3 reads CASSFQGAWGYTF. The DNA for the CDR3 is TGTGCCAGTAGTTTTCAGGGGGCTTGGGGCTACACCTTC.

V is TRBV4-2 and J is TRBJ2-1; 8 bases match TRBD2. The germline V gene encodes CDR1 LGHNA and CDR2 YNFKEQ. The CDR3 is made up of 16 amino acids. J gave up 5 bases and V 1 base, and 7 bases lay outside the gene matches. The CDR3 here is CASSQAAVAGNNEQFF. The CDR3 coding sequence is TGTGCCAGCAGCCAAGCCGCAGTAGCGGGAAACAATGAGCAGTTCTTC.

This clone was picked up one time. The chain combines TRBV7-2 with TRBJ1-6; D not certain. CDR3 length: 13 residues. V lost 5 bases and J 7 bases, leaving 9 bases between the germline ends. Germline CDR1 and CDR2: SGHTA and FQGNSA. CDR3: CASSLGHNSPLHF. The CDR3 region has the DNA TGTGCCAGCAGCCTCGGTCACAATTCACCCCTCCACTTT.

The rearrangement joins TRBV7-9 to TRBJ1-3; weak D call: TRBD1 (5 bases). Germline CDR1 is SEHNR and CDR2 is FQNEAQ (reference sequence). The length of the CDR3 is 14 residues. V was shortened by 5 bases and J by 4 bases, with 12 bases between the two germline ends. The CDR3 sequence: CASSPQGAGNTIYF. The CDR3, as DNA: TGTGCCAGCAGCCCTCAGGGTGCCGGAAACACCATATATTTT.

The chain couples TRBV18 to TRBJ2-6, with D tentatively TRBD1 (5 bases). The CDR3 length is 15 residues. V lost 3 bases to trimming and J lost 4 bases, with 10 bases between them. CDR1 and CDR2 from the germline V gene are KGHSH and LQKENI. The CDR3 reads CASSPSGAGANVLTF. The CDR3 bases are TGTGCCAGCTCACCTTCTGGGGCCGGGGCCAACGTCCTGACTTTC.

The V call is TRBV6-5, the J call TRBJ1-2; the match to TRBD1 covers 7 bases. The germline gives CDR1 MNHEY, CDR2 SVGAGI. Trimming removed 6 bases from V and 3 bases from J; junction bases left unmatched: 7. The CDR3 has 14 amino acids. The CDR3 DNA reads as TGTGCCAGCAGCCCCGGACAGGATTACTATGGCTACACCTTC. It codes for CASSPGQDYYGYTF.

The chain uses TRBV2 and TRBJ1-2, with 7 nucleotides matching TRBD1. The V gene end was trimmed by 4 bases and the J gene end by 3 bases; junction bases not matched to a gene: 2. This CDR3 comprises 13 residues. Germline V gene data show CDR1 as SNHLY and CDR2 as FYNNEI. CDR3 loop: CASSVTGDYGYTF. The DNA for the CDR3 is TGTGCCAGCAGTGTTACAGGGGACTATGGCTACACCTTC.

The rearrangement joins TRBV11-3 to TRBJ2-1, with a weak D call TRBD1 (6 bases). CDR1 is SGHNT and CDR2 is YENEEA in the germline V gene. Deletions cut 5 bases from V and 8 bases from J, with 13 bases between. CDR3 length equals 13 residues. CDR3 nucleotide sequence: TGTGCCAGCAGCGCCGAGACAGGTTATGAGCAGTTCTTC. This translates into CASSAETGYEQFF.

CDR3 residues: CASSAGTAFNEQFF. In DNA, the CDR3 is TGTGCCAGCAGTGCCGGGACAGCATTCAATGAGCAGTTCTTC. This rearrangement joins TRBV2 to TRBJ2-1; 7 bases align to TRBD1. Germline CDR1 is SNHLY and CDR2 is FYNNEI. The CDR3 has 14 amino acids. Germline trimming cut 4 bases from V and 6 bases from J; bases unmatched to any gene: 6.

The chain employs TRBV14 and TRBJ2-5, with D possibly TRBD2 on 5 matching bases. Germline V gene lookup returns CDR1 SGHDN and CDR2 FVKESK. This CDR3 contains 15 residues. V lost 3 bases to trimming and J lost 2 bases, with 13 bases between them. CDR3 residues: CASSQRRGRQETQYF. DNA of the CDR3: TGTGCCAGCAGCCAGCGCCGGGGTAGACAAGAGACCCAGTACTTC.

CDR3 sequence (DNA): TGTGCCAGCAGTCGCAGGGGTGGAGGCACAGATACGCAGTATTTT. Residues: CASSRRGGGTDTQYF. This chain uses TRBV6-1 with TRBJ2-3; tentative D call: TRBD1 (6 bases). The CDR3 length is 15 residues. CDR1 is MNHNS and CDR2 is SASEGT in the germline V gene. The V end lost 5 bases, the J end lost 1 base, and 13 bases lay between the germline ends.

CDR3 in amino acids: CASSHPLTGSGANVLTF. The CDR3 DNA follows: TGTGCCAGCAGCCATCCTTTGACAGGCTCTGGGGCCAACGTCCTGACTTTC. The chain uses TRBV9 and TRBJ2-6; a possible D gene is TRBD1 (6 bases). V lost 4 bases, J lost 0 bases, and 14 bases lay in between. The CDR3 contains 17 residues. The germline gives CDR1 SGDLS, CDR2 YYNGEE.

Comments on this clone: The junction does not match germline at one end; this may be a read error. The chain has TRBV5-1 and TRBJ2-7; 8 bases agree with TRBD1. The CDR3 covers 14 residues. Germline-derived CDR1 and CDR2 are SGHRS and YFSETQ. The CDR3 nucleotides read TGCGCCAGCAGCCTCGGACAGGGACCCTACCAGCAGTACTTC. This gives the protein CASSLGQGPYQQYF.

This chain joins TRBV9 and TRBJ2-3, with 8 bases aligning to TRBD2. This CDR3 contains 19 residues. Germline assignment: CDR1 SGDLS and CDR2 YYNGEE. V was clipped by 0 bases and J by 4 bases; unmatched bases: 16. CDR3 region: CASSVELGGSGGLADTQYF. As DNA, the CDR3 is TGTGCCAGCAGCGTAGAGCTCGGGGGGAGCGGGGGCCTAGCAGATACGCAGTATTTT.

The CDR3 spells CAISGGLNTEAFF. CDR3 DNA sequence: TGTGCCATCAGTGGGGGTTTGAACACTGAAGCTTTCTTT. The V gene is TRBV10-3, the J gene TRBJ1-1, with D uncertain. Germline V gives CDR1 ENHRY, CDR2 SYGVKD. The CDR3 runs 13 residues. V was clipped by 4 bases and J by 0 bases, with 6 bases between them.

The rearrangement links TRBV7-2 to TRBJ2-1, with TRBD1 identical over 11 bases. J lost 4 bases, V lost 4 bases, and 9 bases had no gene match. In germline, CDR1 is SGHTA, CDR2 FQGNSA. This CDR3 comprises 17 residues. The DNA of the CDR3 is TGTGCCAGCAGCTCGACCGGGACAGGGGGTTGGTACAATGAGCAGTTCTTC. Its translation is CASSSTGTGGWYNEQFF.